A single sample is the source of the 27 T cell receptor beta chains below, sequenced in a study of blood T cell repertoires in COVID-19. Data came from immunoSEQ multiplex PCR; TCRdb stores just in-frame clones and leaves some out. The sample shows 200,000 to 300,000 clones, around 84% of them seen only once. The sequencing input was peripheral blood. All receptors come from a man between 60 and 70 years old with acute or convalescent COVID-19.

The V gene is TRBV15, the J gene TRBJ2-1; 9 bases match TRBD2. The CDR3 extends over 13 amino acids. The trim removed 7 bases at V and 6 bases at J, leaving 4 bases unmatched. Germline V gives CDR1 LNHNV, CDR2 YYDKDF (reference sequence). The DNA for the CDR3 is TGTGCCACCAAGGGACTAGCTAGCAATGAGCAGTTCTTC. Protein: CATKGLASNEQFF.

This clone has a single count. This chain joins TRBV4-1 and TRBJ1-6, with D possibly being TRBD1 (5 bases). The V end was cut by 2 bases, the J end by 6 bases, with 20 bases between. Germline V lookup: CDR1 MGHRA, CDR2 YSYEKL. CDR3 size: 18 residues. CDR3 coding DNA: TGCGCCAGCAGCCAAATACCTGGGGCCGCAGGCCTTAATTCACCCCTCCACTTT. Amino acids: CASSQIPGAAGLNSPLHF.

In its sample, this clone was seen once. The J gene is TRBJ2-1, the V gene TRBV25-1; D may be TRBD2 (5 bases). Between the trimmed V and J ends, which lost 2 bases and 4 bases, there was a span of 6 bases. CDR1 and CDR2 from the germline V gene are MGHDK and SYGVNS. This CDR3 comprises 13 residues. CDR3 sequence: CASSEEGYNEQFF. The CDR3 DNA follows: TGTGCCAGCAGTGAAGAGGGATACAATGAGCAGTTCTTC. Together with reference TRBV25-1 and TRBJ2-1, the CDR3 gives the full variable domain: EADIYQTPRYLVIGTGKKITLECSQTMGHDKMYWYQQDPGMELHLIHYSYGVNSTEKGDLSSESTVSRIRTEHFPLTLESARPSHTSQYLCASSEEGYNEQFFGPGTRLTVL.

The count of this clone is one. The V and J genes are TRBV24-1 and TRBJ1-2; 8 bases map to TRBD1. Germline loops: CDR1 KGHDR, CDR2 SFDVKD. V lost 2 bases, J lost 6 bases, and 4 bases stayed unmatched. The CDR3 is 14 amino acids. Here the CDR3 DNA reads TGTGCCACCAGTGATTCCCAGGGGGCGCATGGCTACACCTTC. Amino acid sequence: CATSDSQGAHGYTF.

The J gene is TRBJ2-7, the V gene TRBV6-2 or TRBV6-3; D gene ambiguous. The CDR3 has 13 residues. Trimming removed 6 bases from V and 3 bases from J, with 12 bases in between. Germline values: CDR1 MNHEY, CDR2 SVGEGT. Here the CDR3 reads CASSLVKFYEQYF. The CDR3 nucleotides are TGTGCCAGCAGCCTAGTAAAATTCTACGAGCAGTACTTC.

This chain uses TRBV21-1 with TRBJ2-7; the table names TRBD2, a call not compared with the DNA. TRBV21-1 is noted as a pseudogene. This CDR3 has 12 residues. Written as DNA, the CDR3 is TGTGCCCTCATACGGGGAGGCCACGAGCAGTACTTC. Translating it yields CALIRGGHEQYF.

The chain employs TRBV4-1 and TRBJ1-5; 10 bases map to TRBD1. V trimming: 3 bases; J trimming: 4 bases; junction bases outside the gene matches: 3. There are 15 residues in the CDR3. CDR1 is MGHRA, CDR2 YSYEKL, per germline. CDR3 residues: CASSHPGQGNQPQHF. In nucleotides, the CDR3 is TGCGCCAGCAGCCACCCGGGACAGGGGAATCAGCCCCAGCATTTT.

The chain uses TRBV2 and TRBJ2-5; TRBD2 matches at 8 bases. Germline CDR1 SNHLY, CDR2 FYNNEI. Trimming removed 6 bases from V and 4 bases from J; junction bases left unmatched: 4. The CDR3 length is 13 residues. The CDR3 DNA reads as TGTGCCAGCAGGGGACTAGTTGGAGAGACCCAGTACTTC. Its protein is CASRGLVGETQYF.

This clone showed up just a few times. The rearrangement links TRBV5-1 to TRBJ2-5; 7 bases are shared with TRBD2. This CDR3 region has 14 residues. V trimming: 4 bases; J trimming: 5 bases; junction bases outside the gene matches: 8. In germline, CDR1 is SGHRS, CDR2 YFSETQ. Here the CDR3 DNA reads TGCGCCAGCAGCCTGACTAGCCCCTGGGAGACCCAGTACTTC. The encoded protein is CASSLTSPWETQYF.

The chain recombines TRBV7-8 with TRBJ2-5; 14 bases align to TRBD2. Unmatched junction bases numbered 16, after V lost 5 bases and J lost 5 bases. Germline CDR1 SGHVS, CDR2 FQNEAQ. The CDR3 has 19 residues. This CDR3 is CASSAGLAGVGPRGETQYF. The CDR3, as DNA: TGTGCCAGCAGCGCGGGACTAGCGGGAGTAGGCCCCCGTGGGGAGACCCAGTACTTC. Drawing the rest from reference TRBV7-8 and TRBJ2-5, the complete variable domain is GAGVSQSPRYKVAKRGQDVALRCDPISGHVSLFWYQQALGQGPEFLTYFQNEAQLDKSGLPSDRFFAERPEGSVSTLKIQRTQQEDSAVYLCASSAGLAGVGPRGETQYFGPGTRLLVL.

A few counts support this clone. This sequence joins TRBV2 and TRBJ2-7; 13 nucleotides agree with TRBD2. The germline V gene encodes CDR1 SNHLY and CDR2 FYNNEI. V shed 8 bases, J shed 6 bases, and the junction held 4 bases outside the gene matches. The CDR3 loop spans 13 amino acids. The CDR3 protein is CASRLAGGLEQYF. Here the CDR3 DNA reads TGTGCCAGCCGACTAGCGGGGGGTCTCGAGCAGTACTTC.

This CDR3 is CASSKTGSGADTQYF. The DNA of the CDR3 is TGCGCCAGCAGCAAGACAGGGTCGGGTGCAGATACGCAGTATTTT. This sequence joins TRBV5-1 and TRBJ2-3; TRBD1 matches at 7 bases. CDR1 SGHRS and CDR2 YFSETQ come from the germline V gene. The CDR3 is made up of 15 amino acids. V was pared by 4 bases and J by 4 bases, with 9 bases of the junction left unmatched.

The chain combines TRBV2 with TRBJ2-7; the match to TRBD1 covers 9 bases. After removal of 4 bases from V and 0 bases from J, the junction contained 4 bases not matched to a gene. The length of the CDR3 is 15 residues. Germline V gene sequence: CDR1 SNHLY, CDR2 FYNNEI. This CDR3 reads CASSVDRGSSYEQYF. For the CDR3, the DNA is TGTGCCAGCAGTGTAGACAGGGGGTCCTCCTACGAGCAGTACTTC. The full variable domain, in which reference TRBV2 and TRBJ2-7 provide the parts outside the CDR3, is EPEVTQTPSHQVTQMGQEVILRCVPISNHLYFYWYRQILGQKVEFLVSFYNNEISEKSEIFDDQFSVERPDGSNFTLKIRSTKLEDSAMYFCASSVDRGSSYEQYFGPGTRLTVT.

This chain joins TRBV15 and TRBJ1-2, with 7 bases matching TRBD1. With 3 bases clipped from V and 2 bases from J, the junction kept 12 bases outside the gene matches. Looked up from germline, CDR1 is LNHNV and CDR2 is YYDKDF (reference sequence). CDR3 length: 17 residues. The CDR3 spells CATSRNRGTAENYGYTF. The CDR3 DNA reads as TGTGCCACCAGCAGGAACCGGGGGACAGCCGAAAACTATGGCTACACCTTC.

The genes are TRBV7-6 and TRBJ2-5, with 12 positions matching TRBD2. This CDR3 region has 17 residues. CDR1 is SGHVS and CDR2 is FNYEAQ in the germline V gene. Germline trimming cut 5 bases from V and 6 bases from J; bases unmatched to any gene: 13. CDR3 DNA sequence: TGTGCCAGCAGCAGGGTGGCTAGCGGGGGGGCGACGAAGACCCAGTACTTC. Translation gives CASSRVASGGATKTQYF.

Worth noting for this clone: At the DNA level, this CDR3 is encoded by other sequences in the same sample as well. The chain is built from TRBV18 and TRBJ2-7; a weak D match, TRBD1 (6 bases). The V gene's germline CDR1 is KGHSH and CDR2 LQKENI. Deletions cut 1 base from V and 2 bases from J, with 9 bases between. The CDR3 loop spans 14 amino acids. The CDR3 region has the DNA TGTGCCAGCTCACCACGGCAGGGGACCTACGAGCAGTACTTC. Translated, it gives CASSPRQGTYEQYF.

The CDR3, as DNA: TGTGCCAGCAGCAAAAAACTGGGACTAGCGGGAGAGCGCGATACGCAGTATTTT. Protein product: CASSKKLGLAGERDTQYF. The chain links TRBV7-9 to TRBJ2-3; 14 bases match TRBD2. The CDR3 runs 18 residues. Germline V lookup: CDR1 SEHNR, CDR2 FQNEAQ (reference sequence). J gave up 6 bases and V 5 bases, and 13 bases lay outside the gene matches.

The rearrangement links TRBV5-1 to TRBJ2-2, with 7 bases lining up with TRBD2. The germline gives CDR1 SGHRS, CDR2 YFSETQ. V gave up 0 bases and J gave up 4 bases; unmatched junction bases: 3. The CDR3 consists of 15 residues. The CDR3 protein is CASSLAGRGTGELFF. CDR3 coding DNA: TGCGCCAGCAGCTTGGCAGGGAGGGGCACCGGGGAGCTGTTTTTT.

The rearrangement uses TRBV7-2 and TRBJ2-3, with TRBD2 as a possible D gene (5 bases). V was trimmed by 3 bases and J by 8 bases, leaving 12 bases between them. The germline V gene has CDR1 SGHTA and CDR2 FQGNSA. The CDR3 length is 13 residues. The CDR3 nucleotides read TGTGCCAGCAGCTTGGGCGGTGGAGGTACGCAGTATTTT. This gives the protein CASSLGGGGTQYF.

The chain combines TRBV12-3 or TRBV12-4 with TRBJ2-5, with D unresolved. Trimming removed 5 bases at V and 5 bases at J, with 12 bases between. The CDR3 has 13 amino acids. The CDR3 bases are TGTGCCAGCAGTCCCCGCGCCCGGGAGACCCAGTACTTC. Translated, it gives CASSPRARETQYF.

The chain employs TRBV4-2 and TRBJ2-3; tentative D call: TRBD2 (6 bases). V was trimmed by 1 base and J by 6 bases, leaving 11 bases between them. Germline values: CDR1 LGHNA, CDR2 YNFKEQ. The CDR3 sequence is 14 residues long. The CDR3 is CASSQAGGRDTQYF. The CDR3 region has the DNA TGTGCCAGCAGCCAAGCTGGGGGGAGGGATACGCAGTATTTT.

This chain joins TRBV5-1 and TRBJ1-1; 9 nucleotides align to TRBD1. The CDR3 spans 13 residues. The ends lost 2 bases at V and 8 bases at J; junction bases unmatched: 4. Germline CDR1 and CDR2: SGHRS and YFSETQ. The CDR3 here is CASSFEQGAEAFF. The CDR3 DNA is TGCGCCAGCAGCTTCGAACAGGGGGCGGAAGCTTTCTTT.

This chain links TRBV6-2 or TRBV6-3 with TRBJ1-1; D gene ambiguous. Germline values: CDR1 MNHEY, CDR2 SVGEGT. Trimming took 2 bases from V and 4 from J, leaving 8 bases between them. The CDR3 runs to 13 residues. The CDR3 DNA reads TGTGCCAGCAGTTACGCTAGTGCCACTGAAGCTTTCTTT. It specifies CASSYASATEAFF.

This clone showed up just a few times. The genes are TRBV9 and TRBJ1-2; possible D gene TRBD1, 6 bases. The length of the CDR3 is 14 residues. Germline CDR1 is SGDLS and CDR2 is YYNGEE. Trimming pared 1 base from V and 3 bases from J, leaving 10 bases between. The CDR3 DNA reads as TGTGCCAGCAGCGTAAGCCCAGGGGACTATGGCTACACCTTC. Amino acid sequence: CASSVSPGDYGYTF.

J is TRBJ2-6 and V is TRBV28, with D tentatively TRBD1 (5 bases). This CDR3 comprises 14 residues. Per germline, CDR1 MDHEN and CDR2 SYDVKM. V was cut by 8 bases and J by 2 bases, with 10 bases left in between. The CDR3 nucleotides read TGTGCCAGCGCAGGGCTAACTGGGGCCAACGTCCTGACTTTC. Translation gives CASAGLTGANVLTF.

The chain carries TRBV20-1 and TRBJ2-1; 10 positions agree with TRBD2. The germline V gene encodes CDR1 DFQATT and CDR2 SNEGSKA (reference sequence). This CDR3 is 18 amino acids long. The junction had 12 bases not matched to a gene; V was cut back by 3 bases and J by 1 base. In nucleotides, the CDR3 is TGCAGTGCTAGTCCGAGGCTAGCGGGAGTAGGGTCCTACAATGAGCAGTTCTTC. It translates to CSASPRLAGVGSYNEQFF.

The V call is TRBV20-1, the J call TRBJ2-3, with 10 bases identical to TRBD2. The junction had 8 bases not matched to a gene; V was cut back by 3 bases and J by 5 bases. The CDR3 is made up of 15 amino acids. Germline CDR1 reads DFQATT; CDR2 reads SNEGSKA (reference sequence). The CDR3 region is CSASRAGGLGDTQYF. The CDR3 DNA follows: TGCAGTGCTAGTAGAGCGGGAGGGCTAGGAGATACGCAGTATTTT.